This T cell receptor (beta chain) was retrieved from a study of blood T cell repertoires in COVID-19 (dated by TCRdb to 2020 to 2022). Study-wide context: Samples covering the acute and convalescent phases of COVID-19 were provided by collaborators in the United States, Italy and Spain. Where HLA class I and class II types were available, the types were taken from metadata supplied by the sample provider, not from assay-based typing. The dataset comprised deeply sampled blood TCRbeta repertoires from subjects exposed to, actively infected with, or recovered from COVID-19. Nearly every sample came with metadata listing a de-identified subject ID, COVID-19 status, age in years and sex. The samples were drawn from the first 160 participants of the ongoing ImmuneRACE study and from 950 to 1,500 subjects provided by 6 global collaborators. The material from the prospective study consisted of cDNA or gDNA derived from T cells, B-cell-depleted T cells, or PBMCs. A freely available public database, intended as a resource for researchers studying the immune response to SARS-CoV-2, is where the repertoires were released.

The study at large found these results: How much clinical and demographic metadata was included differed by source and by participant, and the metadata was provided uncurated.

TCRbeta CDR3 regions were amplified from genomic DNA using the immunoSEQ Assay, a bias-controlled multiplex PCR. Concerning the study's data processing: The number of nucleated cells in each sample was estimated from the amplification of reference gene primers within the assay. To quantify the absolute abundance of each unique TCRbeta CDR3 rearrangement, sequence reads were collapsed and filtered. Productive Simpson clonality was computed per sample as the square root of Simpson's diversity index over productive rearrangements. The table comes from immuneACCESS by way of TCRdb, which keeps in-frame sequences with V and J called. Part of the clones is missing from these tables; in studies checked, under half for an unresolved V gene and the rest for unknown reasons. V and J calls and clone size are as listed in that table; D and trimming were resolved from the DNA. Recorded for this sample are 350,000 to 400,000 clones; over 85% of them occurred a single time. The top ten clones comprise less than 2% of the sample.

Trimming removed 1 base from V and 7 bases from J, leaving 14 bases between the germline ends. Based on the germline V gene, the CDR1 and CDR2 sequences are MNHNS and SASEGT. Including the terminal cysteine and phenylalanine, the CDR3 comprises 15 residues. Only CDR3 DNA is held: 45 bases, read in frame from base 1. This clone occurred once. The antigen it recognizes is unknown. Qualities for individual bases were not recorded, and no much larger clone is one base off. Participants in the prospective study were aged about 18 to 89 years, lived in more than 20 United States geographic areas, and enrolled through a virtual design. To assign participants to cohorts, the prospective study relied on clinical history that participants themselves reported in a screening survey and a study questionnaire. For ImmuneRACE Cohort 3, a participant was defined as recovered based on two consecutive negative NP/OP PCR tests, clearance by a healthcare professional, or resolution of symptoms. In the prospective study, whole blood, serum and a nasopharyngeal or oropharyngeal swab were collected from each participant by mobile phlebotomists. Additional blood draws and questionnaires over an approximately two-month period could optionally be provided by prospective study participants. Blood samples from the prospective study were shipped frozen or at room temperature prior to DNA extraction.

Recombination connected TRBV6-1 to TRBJ1-5; no confident D gene assignment can be made. Input material: PBMCs or T cells enriched from blood (not recorded which). The receptor was isolated from a woman aged 30 to 39 who had recovered from COVID-19. The DNA is as follows: TGTGCCAGCAGTGAAGACCCGGGGAGCATACAGCCCCAGCATTTT. Translated, this gives CASSEDPGSIQPQHF.